This paragraph reports one T cell receptor (beta chain). The data stem from a study of blood T cell repertoires in COVID-19. Methods used by the authors: For nucleated cells, counts were estimated from reference gene primer amplification. TCRdb's copy holds only in-frame clones and misses some; the assay was immunoSEQ multiplex PCR. V and J calls and clone size are given by that table; D and trimming were obtained from the DNA. This repertoire shows about 74,000 clones, 80% to 90% found once; its top ten account for over 25%. CDR1 is SGHTA, CDR2 FQGTGA, per germline. V shed 2 bases, J shed 6 bases, and the junction held 5 bases outside the gene matches. This CDR3 is built from 15 residues.

The gene calls are TRBV7-3 and TRBJ2-1; 9 nucleotides align to TRBD1. The sample was peripheral blood. This clonotype was sampled from a woman over 75 with active or convalescent COVID-19. CDR3 protein: CASSLGQGSRNEQFF. The DNA for the CDR3 is TGTGCCAGCAGCTTAGGACAGGGGAGTCGCAATGAGCAGTTCTTC.